This TCR beta chain was captured in a study of a mutant IDH1 vaccine in newly diagnosed glioma. Study as a whole: During weeks 1, 3, 5, 7, 11, 15, 19 and 23, patients received eight vaccinations. In some groups vaccination began 4-6 weeks post-radiotherapy; others received it with temozolomide. Averaging about 37 years of age, treated patients were approximately 62% male and roughly 38% female.

The time point here: week 23, last vaccination. Doses comprised 300 ug of mutant IDH1 20-mer peptide each, plus topical imiquimod. Germline CDR1 MNHEY, CDR2 SVGAGI. This CDR3 is 15 amino acids long. Deletions cut 3 bases from V and 5 bases from J, with 17 bases between. Study-level points and caveats: Of all patients, 85% to 95% showed vaccine-induced immune responses.

Regarding this clone: What it binds is not known.

The table came from immunoSEQ multiplex PCR; TCRdb's copy has only in-frame clones and leaves some out. The table lists approximately 60,000 clones, over 70% of them singletons. The receptor was derived from a middle-aged man with glioma. The chain couples TRBV6-5 to TRBJ2-7; D is possibly TRBD2 (5 bases). Sequences were derived from PBMCs, sampled from a glioma patient whose treatment included an IDH1 peptide vaccine. The CDR3 spells CASSYSGLGRHEQYF. The CDR3 DNA reads TGTGCCAGCAGTTATTCGGGGTTGGGCCGCCACGAGCAGTACTTC.